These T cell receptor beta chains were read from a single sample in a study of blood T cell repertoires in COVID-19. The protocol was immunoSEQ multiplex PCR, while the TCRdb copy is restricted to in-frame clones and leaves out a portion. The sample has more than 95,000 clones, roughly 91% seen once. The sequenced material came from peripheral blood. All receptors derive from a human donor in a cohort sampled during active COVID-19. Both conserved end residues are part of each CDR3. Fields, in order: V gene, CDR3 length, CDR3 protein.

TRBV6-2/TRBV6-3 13 CASSYSPDTEAFF
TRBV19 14 CASLSKSSDDGYTF
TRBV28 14 CASSFARGIYEQYF
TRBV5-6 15 CASSLSRRGTGELFF
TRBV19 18 CASSIGFLAGGQGETQYF
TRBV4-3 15 CASSLAGGADHEQYF
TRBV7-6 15 CASSIAPIQGSEQFF
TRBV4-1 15 CASSQGSGGTDTQYF
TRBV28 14 CASSLGGPRYEQYF
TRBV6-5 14 CASTSGQGNTEAFF
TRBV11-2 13 CASSFATSGDQFF
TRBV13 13 CASSLGENYGYTF
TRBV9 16 CASGGNSGTSTGEQYF
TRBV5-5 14 CASSLAPNRDRGFF
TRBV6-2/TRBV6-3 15 CASSRGGDAAETQYF
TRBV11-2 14 CASSITGGRTEAFF
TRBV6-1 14 CASSEITGFYGYTF
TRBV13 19 CASSLRSTLSGGITDTQYF
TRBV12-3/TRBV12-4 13 CASSQGSGYGYTF
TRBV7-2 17 CASSVSAVLFRTDTQYF
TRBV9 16 CASSDDGGPRTDTQYF
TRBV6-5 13 CASRGQTIGELFF
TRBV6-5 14 CASSYSQEYSPLHF